This is a list of T cell receptor beta chains from one sample in a study of breast tumors, draining lymph nodes, adjacent tissues. One entry per CDR3 protein, called by TCRdb with MiXCR from the multiplex PCR reads. The data contain 100,000 to 150,000 distinct CDR3 sequences, around 22% of them seen just once; the ten biggest clones take up about 2.4%. Sequences were obtained from axillary lymph node tissue. Receptor source: a female donor with breast cancer. Some clones in this sample may be carry-over from other donors' samples. Both conserved end residues are part of each CDR3.

v_gene	len	j_gene	CDR3aa
TRBV18	14	TRBJ2-5	CASSPYGVQETQYF
TRBV7-6	15	TRBJ2-5	CASSAISGGQETQYF
TRBV7-9	14	TRBJ1-4	CASSRRATNEKLFF
TRBV24-1	13	TRBJ2-2	CATSGTGGGELFF
TRBV28	13	TRBJ2-7	CASSDGYSYEQHF
TRBV20-1	15	TRBJ2-7	CSARSSGETSYEQYF
TRBV11-2	12	TRBJ2-5	CASSLHGGTQYF
TRBV20-1	16	TRBJ2-7	CSASPRLAGTLYEQYF
TRBV29-1	15	TRBJ2-3	CSVVLGGLGTDTQYF
TRBV29-1	13	TRBJ1-5	CSVSGATDSPQHF
TRBV28	13	TRBJ1-4	CASSSGRGEKLFF
TRBV7-8	11	TRBJ2-1	CASSLAGEQFF
TRBV11-3	16	TRBJ2-1	CASSPRTSGRGDEQFF
TRBV6-1	19	TRBJ2-1	CASSRDRGSGRAGYNEQFF
TRBV10-3	15	TRBJ1-4	CAVSDPGSGPEKLFF
TRBV7-3	13	TRBJ2-1	CASSTGLYNEQFF
TRBV5-8	14	TRBJ2-7	CASSFRRPSYEQYF
TRBV5-1	15	TRBJ2-3	CASRQGALFGDTQYF
TRBV6-2/TRBV6-3	14	TRBJ1-2	CASSYQGANYGYTF
TRBV5-1	15	TRBJ2-7	CASSWGDRGVYEQYF
TRBV15	14	TRBJ2-5	CATKQDRGSETQYF
TRBV6-1	15	TRBJ1-2	CASSEAGTTNYGYTF